The next 32 T cell receptor beta chains were all read from a single sample in a study of early T cells in non-severe SARS-CoV-2 infection (dated by TCRdb to the early 2020s). Library construction relied on 5' RACE. The reads were generated on a NextSeq 500. TCRdb's own reprocessing of the public reads used fastp at Q25 and MiXCR and kept productive beta chains. Each record represents a unique CDR3 protein, reported with the most common genes and DNA among its rows. The sample profile shows 55,000 to 65,000 distinct CDR3 sequences; around 9.3% of them were found once. The ten largest clones take up 17% of the sample. Sequencing was done on a sample of whole blood. The receptors were gathered from an adult who was a healthcare worker with PCR-confirmed SARS-CoV-2 infection or an uninfected control (not recorded which).

This clonotype has ten or more counts. The chain employs TRBV6-6 and TRBJ2-7; 10 nucleotides line up with TRBD1. This CDR3 region has 16 residues. Unmatched junction bases numbered 12, after V lost 4 bases and J lost 6 bases. Germline V CDR1 and CDR2: MNHNY, SVGAGI (reference sequence). The CDR3 DNA reads as TGTGCCAGCAGTTTCGACTCCGGGACAGGGGATTCCGAGCAGTACTTC. Its protein is CASSFDSGTGDSEQYF.

Many counts were recorded for this clonotype. This chain connects TRBV20-1 to TRBJ2-3; 8 nucleotides align to TRBD2. V gave up 5 bases and J gave up 5 bases; unmatched junction bases: 9. The CDR3 is made up of 14 amino acids. Germline V gene data show CDR1 as DFQATT and CDR2 as SNEGSKA (reference sequence). Written as DNA, the CDR3 is TGCAGTGCTGAAAAAGCGGGAGTGGAAGATACGCAGTATTTT. This gives the protein CSAEKAGVEDTQYF.

This clonotype was seen a few times. The rearrangement links TRBV7-3 to TRBJ2-2, with TRBD2 matching over 12 bases. CDR1 and CDR2 from the germline V gene are SGHTA and FQGTGA. V was pared by 6 bases and J by 0 bases, with 8 bases of the junction left unmatched. This CDR3 region has 18 residues. The CDR3 bases are TGTGCCAGCAGTTACCTCGGACTAGCGGGGTCGAACACCGGGGAGCTGTTTTTT. Protein product: CASSYLGLAGSNTGELFF.

This chain links TRBV10-3 with TRBJ1-6, with 7 positions matching TRBD1. V dropped 11 bases and J dropped 8; count of bases not matched to a gene: 12. Germline V gene data show CDR1 as ENHRY and CDR2 as SYGVKD. The CDR3 is made up of 14 amino acids. CDR3 coding DNA: TGTGCCCACTCACCGACAGGGACAGATTCACCCCTCCACTTT. As protein: CAHSPTGTDSPLHF.

This clonotype was picked up many times. The chain joins TRBV29-1 to TRBJ2-1; 12 nucleotides match TRBD2. J was trimmed by 10 bases and V by 6 bases; bases with no gene match: 10. There are 14 residues in the CDR3. CDR1 SQVTM and CDR2 ANQGSEA come from the germline V gene. The CDR3 DNA sequence: TGCAGCGTGGGGCTAGCGGGAGGGCTGGAGGAGCAGTTCTTC. Amino acids: CSVGLAGGLEEQFF.

The J gene is TRBJ1-2, the V gene TRBV19, with D perhaps TRBD1 (5 bases). The germline gives CDR1 LNHDA, CDR2 SQIVND (reference sequence). The CDR3 sequence is 12 residues long. Between the trimmed V and J ends, which lost 9 bases and 4 bases, there was a span of 12 bases. CDR3 nucleotides: TGTGCCAGCGGGGGACGTCGCTATGGCTACACCTTC. Translated, it gives CASGGRRYGYTF.

This clonotype has just a few counts. The genes are TRBV4-1 and TRBJ1-1, with a possible D match to TRBD1 (6 bases). Germline CDR1 reads MGHRA; CDR2 reads YSYEKL. The CDR3 has 21 amino acids. V lost 0 bases to trimming and J lost 3 bases, with 29 bases between them. The CDR3 DNA follows: TGCGCCAGCAGCCAAGATTCCGTCTCGGCCAGGGGCCGCGTCGGGGACACTGAAGCTTTCTTT. Translated, it gives CASSQDSVSARGRVGDTEAFF.

J is TRBJ1-5 and V is TRBV12-3 or TRBV12-4; the D is unclear. V lost 4 bases to trimming and J lost 5 bases, with 15 bases between them. The CDR3 has 15 amino acids. The CDR3 here is CASSSHRASYQPQHF. As DNA, the CDR3 is TGTGCCAGCAGTTCCCACCGGGCCTCATATCAGCCCCAGCATTTT.

The chain uses TRBV5-6 and TRBJ2-7; D not certain. Trimming stripped 6 bases from V and 3 bases from J, with 13 bases between. The CDR3 consists of 13 residues. Germline V gives CDR1 SGHDT, CDR2 YYEEEE. DNA for the CDR3: TGTGCCAGCACGTCAGGCGCCGACTACGAGCAGTACTTC. This encodes CASTSGADYEQYF.

The chain combines TRBV13 with TRBJ1-2; no clear D. Per germline, CDR1 PRHDT and CDR2 FYEKMQ (reference sequence). This CDR3 comprises 15 residues. V lost 1 base, J lost 0 bases, and 9 bases lay in between. The CDR3 spells CASSLARWTNYGYTF. The CDR3 DNA sequence: TGTGCCAGCAGCTTAGCGCGGTGGACTAACTATGGCTACACCTTC.

This clonotype was recorded at least ten times. The J gene is TRBJ2-1, the V gene TRBV6-4; TRBD1 is a possible D gene (5 bases). V was shortened by 3 bases and J by 10 bases, with 10 bases between the two germline ends. Germline values: CDR1 MRHNA, CDR2 SNTAGT. This CDR3 comprises 12 residues. The CDR3 sequence: CASSETGLEQFF. The CDR3 DNA is TGTGCCAGCAGTGAAACAGGCCTAGAGCAGTTCTTC.

The chain couples TRBV19 to TRBJ1-4, with 10 bases lining up with TRBD1. J lost 7 bases, V lost 6 bases, and 11 bases had no gene match. Germline V gene lookup returns CDR1 LNHDA and CDR2 SQIVND (reference sequence). The CDR3 runs to 16 residues. The chain's CDR3 is CASSPGTGVMSEKLFF. In DNA form, the CDR3 reads TGTGCCAGTAGCCCCGGGACAGGGGTTATGAGTGAAAAACTGTTTTTT.

Only a few counts were recorded for this clonotype. This chain joins TRBV12-2 and TRBJ1-5; the table's TRBD1 call for D was not verified on the DNA. TRBV12-2 is assigned pseudogene status. The CDR3 contains 15 residues. The CDR3 loop is CASRLTGGLSQPQHF. The CDR3 DNA is TGTGCAAGTCGCTTGACAGGGGGATTAAGTCAGCCCCAGCATTTT.

This clonotype was picked up a small number of times. This chain connects TRBV29-1 to TRBJ2-7, with 9 nucleotides matching TRBD1. Germline V gene lookup returns CDR1 SQVTM and CDR2 ANQGSEA. The junction had 7 bases not matched to a gene; V was cut back by 7 bases and J by 6 bases. The CDR3 loop spans 12 amino acids. This CDR3 is CSAGGTGPEQYF. The CDR3 DNA reads as TGCAGCGCCGGGGGGACAGGGCCCGAGCAGTACTTC.

In its sample, this clonotype was seen once. V and J are TRBV5-1 and TRBJ2-7; TRBD2 matches at 14 bases. The CDR3 is 16 amino acids. V shed 5 bases, J shed 3 bases, and the junction held 7 bases outside the gene matches. Germline CDR1 and CDR2: SGHRS and YFSETQ. As DNA, the CDR3 is TGCGCCAGCAGAACGGGACTAGCGGGAGCGCTCTACGAGCAGTACTTC. It encodes CASRTGLAGALYEQYF.

This chain uses TRBV3-2 with TRBJ2-7; TRBD2, the D gene given by the table, was not confirmed from the DNA. TRBV3-2 is listed as a pseudogene. The CDR3 covers 14 residues. The CDR3 spells CASSQDLRRREGYF. CDR3 nucleotide sequence: TGTGCCAGCAGCCAAGATCTCCGGAGGCGGGAGGGGTACTTC.

This clonotype has a count of ten or more. CDR3 DNA: TGTGCCAGCAGCTTACTAACCCTGGCTAGCACAGATACGCAGTATTTT. Its protein product is CASSLLTLASTDTQYF. The rearrangement links TRBV11-2 to TRBJ2-3; D not certain. Germline-derived CDR1 and CDR2 are SGHAT and FQNNGV. The CDR3 covers 16 residues. The V and J ends lost 2 bases and 0 bases respectively, with 12 bases between them.

This clonotype came up many times. V is TRBV27 and J is TRBJ1-6, with D unclear. Trimming cost V 2 bases and J 7 bases, with 12 bases left between them. Germline V lookup: CDR1 MNHEY, CDR2 SMNVEV (reference sequence). CDR3 length: 15 residues. The chain's CDR3 is CASSLTRVVNSPLHF. CDR3 nucleotide sequence: TGTGCCAGCAGTTTAACTCGGGTGGTCAATTCACCCCTCCACTTT.

This clonotype was recorded at least ten times. V gene TRBV28 combines with J gene TRBJ2-3; D perhaps matches TRBD2 (5 bases). The V end lost 8 bases, the J end lost 2 bases, and 11 bases lay between the germline ends. Germline V gene data show CDR1 as MDHEN and CDR2 as SYDVKM. This CDR3 comprises 13 residues. The CDR3 here is CASQTGNTDTQYF. The CDR3, as DNA: TGTGCCAGCCAAACCGGGAACACAGATACGCAGTATTTT.

The table lists this clonotype with a few counts. The rearrangement uses TRBV6-5 and TRBJ1-3; 9 nucleotides match TRBD1. V trimming: 6 bases; J trimming: 4 bases; junction bases outside the gene matches: 7. CDR1 and CDR2 (germline): MNHEY, SVGAGI. The CDR3 sequence is 15 residues long. The DNA of the CDR3 is TGTGCCAGCAGCCTGGGACAGGGTATGGGAAACACCATATATTTT. Amino acid sequence: CASSLGQGMGNTIYF.

The gene calls are TRBV3-1 and TRBJ2-1, with 8 bases identical to TRBD2. Germline V CDR1 and CDR2: LGHDT, YNNKEL (reference sequence). The CDR3 runs 17 residues. V gave up 4 bases and J gave up 8 bases; unmatched junction bases: 16. CDR3 bases: TGTGCCAGCAGCCGTACCCCCGGGACTAGGCTGTTCGATGAGCAGTTCTTC. Amino acid sequence: CASSRTPGTRLFDEQFF.

This clonotype was counted a few times. V usage is TRBV29-1 and J usage is TRBJ1-2, with 7 nucleotides matching TRBD1. Germline CDR1 and CDR2: SQVTM and ANQGSEA. After removal of 6 bases from V and 5 bases from J, the junction contained 9 bases not matched to a gene. The CDR3 sequence is 13 residues long. CDR3 sequence reads: CSVSGGAWYGYTF. Written as DNA, the CDR3 is TGCAGCGTATCAGGGGGAGCTTGGTATGGCTACACCTTC.

This clonotype has a count of ten or more. The genes are TRBV4-2 and TRBJ1-1, with 7 bases that match TRBD1. J gave up 2 bases and V 2 bases, and 26 bases lay outside the gene matches. Germline CDR1 is LGHNA and CDR2 is YNFKEQ. The CDR3 length is 22 residues. In DNA form, the CDR3 reads TGTGCCAGCAGCCAATACTTGAATCCCCGGACAGGCCTTATCGGGGGAAACACTGAAGCTTTCTTT. Amino acids: CASSQYLNPRTGLIGGNTEAFF.

This clonotype was counted only a few times. The V gene is TRBV28, the J gene TRBJ1-2; D ambiguous. CDR1 is MDHEN and CDR2 is SYDVKM in the germline V gene. Trimming removed 10 bases at V and 8 bases at J, with 20 bases between. This CDR3 is 13 amino acids long. The CDR3 nucleotides read TGTGCCACCCTAGCAAGAGGAGTTCGCGGCTACACCTTC. Protein sequence: CATLARGVRGYTF.

This clonotype was seen many times. The V gene is TRBV24-1, the J gene TRBJ2-3; maybe TRBD1 (5 bases). This CDR3 is 15 amino acids long. Trimming shortened V by 2 bases and J by 0 bases, and 8 bases separated the two germline ends. From germline, CDR1 is KGHDR and CDR2 SFDVKD. The CDR3 protein is CATSDSRASTDTQYF. The DNA of the CDR3 is TGTGCCACCAGTGATTCCAGGGCTAGCACAGATACGCAGTATTTT.

Details on this clonotype: A read error may be the cause here, since a much bigger clone is one base away. This chain joins TRBV4-3 and TRBJ2-7; 10 bases are shared with TRBD1. The DNA matches TRBJ2-1 better at its end, which makes the J call doubtful. Germline V gene sequence: CDR1 LGHNA, CDR2 YSLEER. CDR3 size: 18 residues. In DNA, the CDR3 is TGCGCCAGCAGCCAAGAGGGGGGGCCGGGACAGGGGATGTACGAGCAGTTCTTC. It yields the protein CASSQEGGPGQGMYEQFF.

This sequence joins TRBV20-1 and TRBJ1-1, with D possibly being TRBD1 (5 bases). CDR3 length: 13 amino acids. The V gene's germline CDR1 is DFQATT and CDR2 SNEGSKA (reference sequence). The V end lost 7 bases, the J end lost 3 bases, and 15 bases lay between the germline ends. The CDR3 nucleotides read TGCAGTGGTCCGGGGCCTGGGGACACTGAAGCTTTCTTT. It translates to CSGPGPGDTEAFF.

The chain links TRBV12-5 to TRBJ2-7; 7 positions agree with TRBD1. This CDR3 comprises 11 residues. The germline V gene encodes CDR1 LGHNT and CDR2 FRNRAP. DNA for the CDR3: TGTGTTTCCAGGGGGTCCTACGAGCAGTACTTC. It codes for CVSRGSYEQYF. Full variable domain (rest looked up from reference TRBV12-5 and TRBJ2-7): DARVTQTPRHKVTEMGQEVTMRCQPILGHNTVFWYRQTMMQGLELLAYFRNRAPLDDSGMPKDRFSAEMPDATLATLKIQPSEPRDSAVYFCVSRGSYEQYFGPGTRLTVT.

This clonotype showed up just a few times. This chain links TRBV29-1 with TRBJ1-3; D gene unclear. CDR3 size: 11 residues. Trimming shortened V by 4 bases and J by 1 base, and 2 bases separated the two germline ends. CDR1 and CDR2 (germline): SQVTM, ANQGSEA. This CDR3 reads CSVASGNTIYF. CDR3 nucleotides: TGCAGCGTTGCGTCTGGAAACACCATATATTTT. Supplemented by reference TRBV29-1 and TRBJ1-3, the full variable domain reads SAVISQKPSRDICQRGTSLTIQCQVDSQVTMMFWYRQQPGQSLTLIATANQGSEATYESGFVIDKFPISRPNLTFSTLTVSNMSPEDSSIYLCSVASGNTIYFGEGSWLTVV.

The chain uses TRBV6-5 and TRBJ2-3; perhaps TRBD2 as D (5 bases). The CDR3 extends over 14 amino acids. Per the germline V gene, CDR1 is MNHEY and CDR2 is SVGAGI. Deletions cut 4 bases from V and 5 bases from J, with 13 bases between. The CDR3 protein is CASSFFGGRDTQYF. The CDR3 nucleotides are TGTGCCAGCAGTTTCTTCGGAGGACGAGATACGCAGTATTTT.

This clonotype was counted a few times. The rearrangement links TRBV5-1 to TRBJ2-7; D ambiguous. The CDR3 covers 13 residues. Trimming shortened V by 2 bases and J by 5 bases, and 11 bases separated the two germline ends. The germline V gene encodes CDR1 SGHRS and CDR2 YFSETQ. The CDR3 nucleotides are TGCGCCAGCAGCTTTGGCGGCGAGGACGAGCAGTACTTC. Protein: CASSFGGEDEQYF.

In its sample, this clonotype was seen many times. The CDR3 loop is CSVPGSGANVLTF. The CDR3 region has the DNA TGCAGCGTTCCAGGCTCTGGGGCCAACGTCCTGACTTTC. The chain has TRBV29-1 and TRBJ2-6; the D is unclear. Germline loops: CDR1 SQVTM, CDR2 ANQGSEA. Trimming stripped 5 bases from V and 0 bases from J, with 5 bases between. The CDR3 is 13 amino acids. Looking up the rest from reference TRBV29-1 and TRBJ2-6 gives the full variable domain: SAVISQKPSRDICQRGTSLTIQCQVDSQVTMMFWYRQQPGQSLTLIATANQGSEATYESGFVIDKFPISRPNLTFSTLTVSNMSPEDSSIYLCSVPGSGANVLTFGAGSRLTVL.